The rows below give T cell receptor beta chains drawn from one sample of a study of T-cell reconstitution after alpha-beta-depleted transplantation in children. TCRdb itself ran the PCR reads through MiXCR, one entry per CDR3 protein. The sample consists of nearly 350,000 distinct CDR3 sequences, around 16% of them appearing once. This material consisted of PBMCs, mostly from graft donor cells, taken 360 days after TCRalphabeta/CD19-depleted stem cell transplant. These receptors were taken from a male patient aged 2 to 10 who had a stem cell transplant for acute lymphoblastic leukemia, so the T cells may come from the graft donor. Both conserved end residues are part of each CDR3. D genes are given only for firm matches. A row's size may be missing; if present it is once, few, many or a size class.

abundance	v_gene	d_gene	j_gene	CDR3nt	CDR3aa
.	TRBV6-1	.	TRBJ2-3	TGTGCCAGCGCCCCCAGGATGGGGAGTGCGGATACGCAGTATTTT	CASAPRMGSADTQYF
.	TRBV28	TRBD1	TRBJ2-5	TGTGCCAGCAGTTCATACCTCCGGGACAGGGAAGAGACCCAGTACTTC	CASSSYLRDREETQYF
.	TRBV28	.	TRBJ1-5	TGTGCCAGCAGTCTCAGCCCACAGGGATCTCAGCCCCAGCATTTT	CASSLSPQGSQPQHF
.	TRBV4-2	.	TRBJ1-1	TGTGCCAGCAGCCAAGCTCAGGGATCTGAAGCTTTCTTT	CASSQAQGSEAFF
.	TRBV18	.	TRBJ2-4	TGTGCCAGCTCAGCCGGTGGGGACATTCAGTACTTC	CASSAGGDIQYF
.	TRBV18	.	TRBJ1-5	TGTGCCAGCTCACCGGGATTTACTCAGCCCCAGCATTTT	CASSPGFTQPQHF
.	TRBV20-1	TRBD1	TRBJ2-7	TGCAGTGCTTACGGACAGGGGTACGAGCAGTACTTC	CSAYGQGYEQYF
few	TRBV27	TRBD1	TRBJ2-7	TGTGCCAGCATGGAACAGGGGGCGATCTCCTACGAGCAGTACTTC	CASMEQGAISYEQYF
many	TRBV29-1	.	TRBJ2-6	TGCAGCGTCGAGGATCCAAGAGGCTCTGGGGCCAACGTCCTGACTTTC	CSVEDPRGSGANVLTF
.	TRBV27	.	TRBJ1-2	TGTGCCAGCAGTCCCCTGGAACCCCACGCTGATAACTATGGCTACACCTTC	CASSPLEPHADNYGYTF
.	TRBV4-1	.	TRBJ2-7	TGCGCCAGCAGCCAAGTTCCCCAGCCATGGTCCTACGAGCAGTACTTC	CASSQVPQPWSYEQYF
.	TRBV11-1	TRBD1	TRBJ1-2	TGTGCCAGCAGCTTAGCGCCAGGGACAGGGCCTGCTGACTATGGCTACACCTTC	CASSLAPGTGPADYGYTF
.	TRBV5-1	.	TRBJ2-3	TGCGCCAGCAGCCAAGACAGGCCCCCAGATACGCAGTATTTT	CASSQDRPPDTQYF
.	TRBV6-2/TRBV6-3	TRBD2	TRBJ2-7	TGTGCCAGCGGGACTAGCGGATACGAGCAGTACTTC	CASGTSGYEQYF
.	TRBV6-2/TRBV6-3	.	TRBJ1-5	TGTGCCAGCAGTTACACCTGGGGACCTTTGGGGGACAATCAGCCCCAGCATTTT	CASSYTWGPLGDNQPQHF
.	TRBV4-3	.	TRBJ2-3	TGCGCCAGCAGCCAAGACCCAGGGGGGACTTTTGACAGGCGCACAGATACGCAGTATTTT	CASSQDPGGTFDRRTDTQYF
many	TRBV28	.	TRBJ2-1	TGTGCCAGCAGTTTACTCCACATGGGATACAATGAGCAGTTCTTC	CASSLLHMGYNEQFF
few	TRBV10-3	.	TRBJ2-7	TGTGCCATCAGTGATGGCAGCTACGAGCAGTACTTC	CAISDGSYEQYF
.	TRBV10-3	TRBD2	TRBJ2-3	TGTGCCATCAGTGAGGGGCTAGCGGGGATTACAGATACGCAGTATTTT	CAISEGLAGITDTQYF
.	TRBV30	.	TRBJ2-3	TGTGCCTGGAGTTTTGAGGGTACGCAGTATTTT	CAWSFEGTQYF
.	TRBV12-3/TRBV12-4	.	TRBJ1-6	TGTGCCAGCACTTTTAATGAAGAGACCCTCCACTTT	CASTFNEETLHF
.	TRBV11-1	.	TRBJ2-5	TGTGCCAGCAGCTGCGAAGGGGCAACCAAAGAGACCCAGTACTTC	CASSCEGATKETQYF
many	TRBV15	.	TRBJ1-6	TGTGCCACCAGCAGAGCACAGGGACCATATAATTCACCCCTCCACTTT	CATSRAQGPYNSPLHF
.	TRBV4-3	.	TRBJ2-7	TGCGCCAGCAGCCAAGATAGGTTGGATTACGAGCAGTACTTC	CASSQDRLDYEQYF
many	TRBV6-1	TRBD1	TRBJ1-5	TGTGCCAGCAGTGCTGGACAGGGGGGCAATCAGCCCCAGCATTTT	CASSAGQGGNQPQHF